This is a list of T cell receptor beta chains from one sample in a study of OX40 agonist ivuxolimab in advanced cancers. Assay: immunoSEQ multiplex PCR; the TCRdb copy retains only in-frame clones and omits some. The sample carries approximately 84,000 clones, more than 70% recorded once. Material: CD4+ or CD8+ T cells sorted from blood, obtained in a trial of the OX40 agonist ivuxolimab. These receptors all come from an adult with an advanced solid tumor such as melanoma, head and neck, liver or kidney cancer. Each CDR3 is given with its conserved first and last residue. Fields, in order: J gene, clone size, CDR3 length, D gene, V gene, CDR3 DNA, CDR3 protein. A D gene is named only where the DNA matches it firmly. Expanded clones get a size class; other rows say once, few or many, or leave the size out.

TRBJ1-2 - 15 - TRBV6-1 TGTGCCAGCAGGAGGGGCGGTACGGATAACTATGGCTACACCTTC CASRRGGTDNYGYTF
TRBJ2-1 - 15 TRBD1 TRBV6-5 TGTGCCAGCAGTGGGGGACAGGGAAGATCCAATGAGCAGTTCTTC CASSGGQGRSNEQFF
TRBJ2-5 - 14 TRBD1 TRBV7-2 TGTGCCAGCAGCGCTCGACAGGGCCAAGGGACCCAGTACTTC CASSARQGQGTQYF
TRBJ2-2 - 16 - TRBV4-1 TGCGCCAGCAGCCAAGAAACAACTAGAGGATACGGGGAGCTGTTTTTT CASSQETTRGYGELFF
TRBJ2-5 - 16 TRBD2 TRBV10-1 TGCGCCACCAATCTACCCCTAGCGGGGGGTCAAGAGACCCAGTACTTC CATNLPLAGGQETQYF
TRBJ2-5 once 14 - TRBV11-2 TGTGCCAGCAGCTTGGGGGCGGGCGGGGGGACCCAGTACTTC CASSLGAGGGTQYF
TRBJ2-1 - 14 TRBD2 TRBV30 TGTGCCTGGAGTAGACTAGCGGGAGGCCGTGAGCAGTTCTTC CAWSRLAGGREQFF
TRBJ2-3 - 19 TRBD2 TRBV5-8 TGTGCCAGCAGCCAATTAGTGGGGCCCTTAGCGGGGTCCACAGATACGCAGTATTTT CASSQLVGPLAGSTDTQYF
TRBJ1-4 once 14 TRBD1 TRBV27 TGTGCCAGCAGTTTAAAAACAGGGGGCGAAAAACTGTTTTTT CASSLKTGGEKLFF
TRBJ2-7 few 13 - TRBV15 TGTGCCACCAGCAGAGGGGTGACCTACGAGCAGTACTTC CATSRGVTYEQYF
TRBJ2-3 - 15 - TRBV9 TGTGCCAGCAGCCCAGGGGAAGGGTGGGCAGATACGCAGTATTTT CASSPGEGWADTQYF
TRBJ1-3 - 18 - TRBV15 TGTGCCACCAGCAGAGATTATGGCGGTCTCTCGTCTGGAAACACCATATATTTT CATSRDYGGLSSGNTIYF
TRBJ2-5 - 15 - TRBV18 TGTGCCAGCTCACGGGATCGGACCAGGGGAGAGACCCAGTACTTC CASSRDRTRGETQYF
TRBJ2-1 - 17 - TRBV6-1 TGTGCCAGCAGTGAGGGGGTGGGGGCTCGCTCCTACAATGAGCAGTTCTTC CASSEGVGARSYNEQFF
TRBJ2-2 - 15 - TRBV10-3 TGTGCCATCAGTCCGCGGGGCGCGAACACCGGGGAGCTGTTTTTT CAISPRGANTGELFF
TRBJ2-1 - 11 - TRBV29-1 TGCAGCGTCAAGGGAAACAATGAGCAGTTCTTC CSVKGNNEQFF
TRBJ2-1 - 13 - TRBV7-9 TGTGCCAGCACTACAAGCTCCTACAATGAGCAGTTCTTC CASTTSSYNEQFF
TRBJ1-3 - 17 - TRBV9 TGTGCCAGCAGCGTAGGTGGTGTGGGGGGGGTTTTGCACACCATATATTTT CASSVGGVGGVLHTIYF
TRBJ2-7 - 15 - TRBV6-1 TGTGCCAGCAGTGAAGTAGGGGATCCGGGCTACGAGCAGTACTTC CASSEVGDPGYEQYF
TRBJ2-4 - 15 TRBD2 TRBV27 TGTGCCAGCAGCGGACTAGCGGGGTCCAAAAACATTCAGTACTTC CASSGLAGSKNIQYF
TRBJ2-1 - 14 - TRBV19 TGTGCCAGTAGAGATGGGGGGCCCTACAATGAGCAGTTCTTC CASRDGGPYNEQFF
TRBJ2-2 - 13 - TRBV2 TGTGCCAGCAGTGAAGCGGTCTCCGGGGAGCTGTTTTTT CASSEAVSGELFF
TRBJ2-7 - 14 TRBD1 TRBV5-1 TGCGCCAGCAGCTTACGGACAGGGGGAGCCGAGCAGTACTTC CASSLRTGGAEQYF
TRBJ1-3 - 15 - TRBV7-2 TGTGCCAGCAGCTTAGTCGTGAGCTCTGGAAACACCATATATTTT CASSLVVSSGNTIYF
TRBJ2-5 - 13 - TRBV7-8 TGTGCCAGCAGCTTTATTCCCCGTGAGACCCAGTACTTC CASSFIPRETQYF
TRBJ2-3 - 15 TRBD1 TRBV11-3 TGTGCCAGCAGCTCGGGACAGGGGAGCACAGATACGCAGTATTTT CASSSGQGSTDTQYF
TRBJ2-7 - 14 TRBD1 TRBV7-9 TGTGCCAGCAGCTACGACAGGGGGCCCGGCGAGCAGTACTTC CASSYDRGPGEQYF
TRBJ2-3 once 18 - TRBV19 TGTGCCAGTAGTAAGCCCCGGGGCGGGCGGTCTAGCACAGATACGCAGTATTTT CASSKPRGGRSSTDTQYF
TRBJ1-1 - 13 - TRBV28 TGTGCCAGCAGTTTATGGGGGGCATCTGAAGCTTTCTTT CASSLWGASEAFF
TRBJ1-1 - 13 - TRBV9 TGTGCCAGCAGCGTGGCAGCCTACACTGAAGCTTTCTTT CASSVAAYTEAFF
TRBJ2-7 once 13 - TRBV6-1 TGTGCCAGCAGTGCTATCCTCTCCTACGAGCAGTACTTC CASSAILSYEQYF
TRBJ1-5 - 17 - TRBV28 TGTGCCAGCAGCCCCTCCGGGGTTCAGAGTAGCAATCAGCCCCAGCATTTT CASSPSGVQSSNQPQHF
TRBJ2-3 - 12 TRBD1 TRBV30 TGTGCCTTCGACAGGGGTCCAGATACGCAGTATTTT CAFDRGPDTQYF
TRBJ2-3 - 18 - TRBV7-3 TGTGCCAGCAGCTTAACGTCGAGCGGCACAACTAGCACAGATACGCAGTATTTT CASSLTSSGTTSTDTQYF
TRBJ1-6 - 14 - TRBV30 TGTGCCTGGAGTGTCCGGGGTGGAGATTCACCCCTCCACTTT CAWSVRGGDSPLHF
TRBJ1-5 - 17 TRBD1 TRBV28 TGTGCCAGCAGTCCTACAACAGGGGGTGTAGGCAATCAGCCCCAGCATTTT CASSPTTGGVGNQPQHF
TRBJ1-6 few 15 - TRBV11-2 TGTGCCAGCAGCCCGCTGGGAGCCCGGGGTTCACCCCTCCACTTT CASSPLGARGSPLHF
TRBJ2-3 once 10 TRBD2 TRBV29-1 TGCAGCGTTGGGGGGGGAGCGCAGTATTTT CSVGGGAQYF
TRBJ1-1 - 14 - TRBV6-1 TGTGCCAGCAGTGAGGGTGATATGAACACTGAAGCTTTCTTT CASSEGDMNTEAFF
TRBJ2-2 - 14 - TRBV7-6 TGTGCCAGCAGCTTAATGGAGGCCACCGGGGAGCTGTTTTTT CASSLMEATGELFF
TRBJ1-2 - 14 - TRBV2 TGTGCCAGCAGGGCCCTTGGGGGGACCGGTGGCTACACCTTC CASRALGGTGGYTF
TRBJ2-1 - 12 - TRBV5-6 TGTGCCAGCAGCTTGGATTACAATGAGCAGTTCTTC CASSLDYNEQFF
TRBJ2-1 - 14 TRBD2 TRBV6-5 TGTGCCAGCAGTCCTAGCGGGAGCCTTTTTGGCGAGTTCTTC CASSPSGSLFGEFF
TRBJ2-6 - 17 - TRBV7-9 TGTGCCAGCACCAACCCTACCGGGTCCTCTGGGGCCAACGTCCTGACTTTC CASTNPTGSSGANVLTF
TRBJ2-2 once 17 - TRBV6-1 TGTGCCAGCAGTGAAAGGATAGGCCTAGGGGGCACCGGGGAGCTGTTTTTT CASSERIGLGGTGELFF
TRBJ2-7 - 12 TRBD1 TRBV5-8 TGTGCCAGCAGCTTGCTGACAGGGTTTCAGTACTTC CASSLLTGFQYF
TRBJ1-2 - 13 - TRBV19 TGTGCCAGTAGCAAGGACAGAAACTATGGCTACACCTTC CASSKDRNYGYTF
TRBJ2-3 - 13 - TRBV6-1 TGTGCCACCTCGGGACATACCACAGATACGCAGTATTTT CATSGHTTDTQYF
TRBJ2-7 once 14 - TRBV5-1 TGCGCCAGCGGAGTCCGGGACACTTACTACGAGCAGTACTTC CASGVRDTYYEQYF
TRBJ2-7 - 15 - TRBV11-2 TGTGCCAGCAGCTTAGTAAGCGGAACCTCCTACGAGCAGTACTTC CASSLVSGTSYEQYF
TRBJ2-5 once 14 TRBD1 TRBV2 TGTGCCAGCACCTTACAGGGGGCGGGGGAGACCCAGTACTTC CASTLQGAGETQYF
TRBJ2-1 - 13 - TRBV5-5 TGTGCCAGCAGCTTGGCCGTCTACAATGAGCAGTTCTTC CASSLAVYNEQFF
TRBJ2-1 once 17 - TRBV19 TGTGCCAGTACCTCCATGTCGCGGACTATAACTTACAATGAGCAGTTCTTC CASTSMSRTITYNEQFF
TRBJ2-1 once 15 TRBD1 TRBV6-4 TGTGCCAGCAGTGACAGGACAGGGAAAGGCAATGAGCAGTTCTTC CASSDRTGKGNEQFF